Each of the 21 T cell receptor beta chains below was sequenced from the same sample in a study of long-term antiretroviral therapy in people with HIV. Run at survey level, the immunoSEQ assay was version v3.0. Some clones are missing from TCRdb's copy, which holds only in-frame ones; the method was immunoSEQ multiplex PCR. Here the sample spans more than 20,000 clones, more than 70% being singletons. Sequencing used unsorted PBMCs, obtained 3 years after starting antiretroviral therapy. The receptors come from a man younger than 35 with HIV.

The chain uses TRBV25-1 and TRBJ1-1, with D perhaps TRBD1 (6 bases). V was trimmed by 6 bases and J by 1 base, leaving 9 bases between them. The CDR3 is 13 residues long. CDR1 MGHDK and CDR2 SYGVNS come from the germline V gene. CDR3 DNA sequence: TGTGCCAGCAGGGACAGCCAGAACACTGAAGCTTTCTTT. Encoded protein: CASRDSQNTEAFF.

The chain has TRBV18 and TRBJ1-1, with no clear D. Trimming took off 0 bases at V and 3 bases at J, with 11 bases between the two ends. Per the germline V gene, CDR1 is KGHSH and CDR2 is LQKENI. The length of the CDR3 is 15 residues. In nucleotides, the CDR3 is TGTGCCAGCTCACCACCTTACCCAGGACACACTGAAGCTTTCTTT. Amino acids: CASSPPYPGHTEAFF.

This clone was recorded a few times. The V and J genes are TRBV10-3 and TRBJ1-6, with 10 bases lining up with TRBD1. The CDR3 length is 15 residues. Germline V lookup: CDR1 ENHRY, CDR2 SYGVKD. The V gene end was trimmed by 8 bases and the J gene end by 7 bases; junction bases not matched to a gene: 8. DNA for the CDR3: TGTGCCATCGGGGGACAGGGGATCTCCAATTCACCCCTCCACTTT. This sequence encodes CAIGGQGISNSPLHF.

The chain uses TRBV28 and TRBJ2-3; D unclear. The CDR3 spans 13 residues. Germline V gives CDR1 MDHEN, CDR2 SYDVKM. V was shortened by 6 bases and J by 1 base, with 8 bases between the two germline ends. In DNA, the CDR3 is TGTGCCAGCAGCCTTGGCGGCACAGATACGCAGTATTTT. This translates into CASSLGGTDTQYF.

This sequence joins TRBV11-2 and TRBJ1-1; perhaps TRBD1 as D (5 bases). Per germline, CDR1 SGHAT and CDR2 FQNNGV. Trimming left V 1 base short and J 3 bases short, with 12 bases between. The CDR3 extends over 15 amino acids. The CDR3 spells CASSLGSLGDTEAFF. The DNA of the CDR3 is TGTGCCAGCAGCTTAGGCTCCTTAGGGGACACTGAAGCTTTCTTT.

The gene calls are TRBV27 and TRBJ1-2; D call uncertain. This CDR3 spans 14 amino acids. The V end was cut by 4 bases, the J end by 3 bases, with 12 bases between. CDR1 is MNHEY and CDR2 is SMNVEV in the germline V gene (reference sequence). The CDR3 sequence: CASSSGSSYYGYTF. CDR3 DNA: TGTGCCAGCAGTTCGGGCAGTAGTTACTATGGCTACACCTTC.

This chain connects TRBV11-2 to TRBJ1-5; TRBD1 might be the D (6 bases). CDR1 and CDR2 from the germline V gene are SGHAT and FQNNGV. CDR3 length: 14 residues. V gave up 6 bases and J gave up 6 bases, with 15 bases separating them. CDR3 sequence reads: CASRAGGGTQPQHF. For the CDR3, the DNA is TGTGCCAGCAGAGCCGGGGGGGGCACTCAGCCCCAGCATTTT.

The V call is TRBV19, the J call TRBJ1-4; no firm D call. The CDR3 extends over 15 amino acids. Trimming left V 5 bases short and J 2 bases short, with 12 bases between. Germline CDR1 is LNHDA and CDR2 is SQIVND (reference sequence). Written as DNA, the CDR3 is TGTGCCAGTAGTCCAGAAGGGAGGACTAATGAAAAACTGTTTTTT. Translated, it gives CASSPEGRTNEKLFF. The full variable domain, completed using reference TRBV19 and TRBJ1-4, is DGGITQSPKYLFRKEGQNVTLSCEQNLNHDAMYWYRQDPGQGLRLIYYSQIVNDFQKGDIAEGYSVSREKKESFPLTVTSAQKNPTAFYLCASSPEGRTNEKLFFGSGTQLSVL.

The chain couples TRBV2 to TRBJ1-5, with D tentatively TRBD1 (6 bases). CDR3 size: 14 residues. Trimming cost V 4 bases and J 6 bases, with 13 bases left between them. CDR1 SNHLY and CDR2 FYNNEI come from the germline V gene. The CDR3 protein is CASSAGGGFQPQHF. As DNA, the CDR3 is TGTGCCAGCAGTGCCGGGGGGGGCTTTCAGCCCCAGCATTTT.

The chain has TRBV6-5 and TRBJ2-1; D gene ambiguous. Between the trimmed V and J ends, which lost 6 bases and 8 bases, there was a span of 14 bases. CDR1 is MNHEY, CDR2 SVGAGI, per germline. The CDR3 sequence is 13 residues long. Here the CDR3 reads CASRDPQNHEQFF. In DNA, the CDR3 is TGTGCCAGCAGGGACCCACAGAACCATGAGCAGTTCTTC.

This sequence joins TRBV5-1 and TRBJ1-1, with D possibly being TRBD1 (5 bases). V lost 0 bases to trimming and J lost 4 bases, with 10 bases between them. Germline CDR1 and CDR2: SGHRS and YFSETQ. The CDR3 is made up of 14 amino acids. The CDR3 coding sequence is TGCGCCAGCAGCTTGGGAGGGGTAGTCACTGAAGCTTTCTTT. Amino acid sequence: CASSLGGVVTEAFF.

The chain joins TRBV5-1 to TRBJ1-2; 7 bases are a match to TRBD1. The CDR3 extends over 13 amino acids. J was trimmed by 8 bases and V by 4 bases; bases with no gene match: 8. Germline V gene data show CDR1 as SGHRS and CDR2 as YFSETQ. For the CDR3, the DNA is TGCGCCAGCAGCCGGGGACCAGGGGGAGGCTACACCTTC. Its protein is CASSRGPGGGYTF.

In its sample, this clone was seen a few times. The CDR3 reads CASSHQTGTENTEAFF. CDR3 nucleotide sequence: TGCGCCAGCAGCCACCAGACAGGGACGGAGAACACTGAAGCTTTCTTT. This rearrangement joins TRBV4-1 to TRBJ1-1, with 7 positions matching TRBD1. Trimming at V came to 3 bases and at J to 1 base, leaving 8 bases not matched to a gene. The CDR3 consists of 16 residues. The V gene's germline CDR1 is MGHRA and CDR2 YSYEKL.

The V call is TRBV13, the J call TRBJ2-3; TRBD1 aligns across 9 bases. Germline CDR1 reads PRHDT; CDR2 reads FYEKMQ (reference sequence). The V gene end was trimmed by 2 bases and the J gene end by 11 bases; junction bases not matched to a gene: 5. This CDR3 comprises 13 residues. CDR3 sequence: CASSLNRGQRQYF. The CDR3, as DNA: TGTGCCAGCAGCTTAAACAGGGGGCAGAGGCAGTATTTT.

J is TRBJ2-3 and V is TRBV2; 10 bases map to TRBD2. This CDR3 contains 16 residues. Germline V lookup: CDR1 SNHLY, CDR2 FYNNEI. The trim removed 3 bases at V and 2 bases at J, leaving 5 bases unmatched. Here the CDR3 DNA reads TGTGCCAGCAGTGACGGACTAGCGGCATTCACAGATACGCAGTATTTT. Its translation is CASSDGLAAFTDTQYF. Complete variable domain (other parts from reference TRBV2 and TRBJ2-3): EPEVTQTPSHQVTQMGQEVILRCVPISNHLYFYWYRQILGQKVEFLVSFYNNEISEKSEIFDDQFSVERPDGSNFTLKIRSTKLEDSAMYFCASSDGLAAFTDTQYFGPGTRLTVL.

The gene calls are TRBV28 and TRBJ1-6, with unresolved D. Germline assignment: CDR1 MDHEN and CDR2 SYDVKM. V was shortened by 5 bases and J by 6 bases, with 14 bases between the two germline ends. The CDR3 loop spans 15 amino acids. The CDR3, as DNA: TGTGCCAGCAGTCGCCCAGGCTTCGGTAATTCACCCCTCCACTTT. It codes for CASSRPGFGNSPLHF.

CDR3: CSIVAGGQETQYF. The CDR3 DNA is TGCAGCATCGTAGCGGGGGGGCAGGAGACCCAGTACTTC. The chain couples TRBV29-1 to TRBJ2-5, with 11 nucleotides matching TRBD2. The J segment lost 5 bases and the V segment lost 8 bases, leaving 7 bases of the junction unmatched. CDR3 length: 13 residues. Germline V gives CDR1 SQVTM, CDR2 ANQGSEA.

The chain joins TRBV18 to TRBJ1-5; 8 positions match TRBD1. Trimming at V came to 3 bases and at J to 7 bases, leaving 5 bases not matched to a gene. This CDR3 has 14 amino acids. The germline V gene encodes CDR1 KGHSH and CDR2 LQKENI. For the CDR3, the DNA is TGTGCCAGCTCACCGGACAGGGAAGGGCAGCCCCAGCATTTT. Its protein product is CASSPDREGQPQHF.

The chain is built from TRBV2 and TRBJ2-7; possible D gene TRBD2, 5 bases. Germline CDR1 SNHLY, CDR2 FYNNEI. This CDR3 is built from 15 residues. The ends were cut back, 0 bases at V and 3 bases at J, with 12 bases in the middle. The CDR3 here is CASSEALAQYYEQYF. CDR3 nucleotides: TGTGCCAGCAGTGAAGCGCTAGCACAGTACTACGAGCAGTACTTC.

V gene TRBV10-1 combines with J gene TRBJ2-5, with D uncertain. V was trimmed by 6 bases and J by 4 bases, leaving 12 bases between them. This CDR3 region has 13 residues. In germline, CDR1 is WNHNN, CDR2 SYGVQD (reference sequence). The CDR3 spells CASSSVLGETQYF. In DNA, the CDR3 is TGCGCCAGCAGCTCCGTTCTAGGAGAGACCCAGTACTTC.

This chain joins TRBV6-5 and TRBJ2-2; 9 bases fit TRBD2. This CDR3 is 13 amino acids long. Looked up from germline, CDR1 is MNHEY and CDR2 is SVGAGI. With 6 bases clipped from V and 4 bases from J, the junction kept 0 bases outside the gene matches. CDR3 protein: CASRLAGTGELFF. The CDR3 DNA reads TGTGCCAGCAGACTAGCGGGCACCGGGGAGCTGTTTTTT.